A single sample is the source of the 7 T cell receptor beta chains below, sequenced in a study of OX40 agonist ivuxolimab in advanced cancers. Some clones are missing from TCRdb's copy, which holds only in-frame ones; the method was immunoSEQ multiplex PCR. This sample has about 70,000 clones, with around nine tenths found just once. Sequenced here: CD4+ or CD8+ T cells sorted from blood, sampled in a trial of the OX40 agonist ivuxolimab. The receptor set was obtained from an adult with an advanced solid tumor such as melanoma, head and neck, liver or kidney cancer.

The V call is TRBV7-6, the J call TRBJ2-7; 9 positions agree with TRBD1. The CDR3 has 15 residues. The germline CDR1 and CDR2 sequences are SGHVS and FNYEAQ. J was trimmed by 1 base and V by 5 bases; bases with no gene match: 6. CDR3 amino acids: CASSPGTGTSYEQYF. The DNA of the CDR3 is TGTGCCAGCAGCCCGGGGACAGGGACGTCCTACGAGCAGTACTTC.

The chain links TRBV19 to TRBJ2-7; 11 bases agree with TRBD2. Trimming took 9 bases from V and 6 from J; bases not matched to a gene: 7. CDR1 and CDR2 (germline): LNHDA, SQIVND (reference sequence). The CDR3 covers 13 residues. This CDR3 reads CASSPLAGAEQYF. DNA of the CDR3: TGTGCCAGCAGCCCACTAGCGGGAGCCGAGCAGTACTTC.

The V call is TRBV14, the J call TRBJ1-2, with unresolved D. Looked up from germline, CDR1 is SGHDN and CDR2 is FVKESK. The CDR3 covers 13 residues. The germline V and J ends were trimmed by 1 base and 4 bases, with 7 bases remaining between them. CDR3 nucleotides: TGTGCCAGCAGCCAAGTCCTACTCTATGGCTACACCTTC. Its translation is CASSQVLLYGYTF. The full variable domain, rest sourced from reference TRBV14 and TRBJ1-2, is EAGVTQFPSHSVIEKGQTVTLRCDPISGHDNLYWYRRVMGKEIKFLLHFVKESKQDESGMPNNRFLAERTGGTYSTLKVQPAELEDSGVYFCASSQVLLYGYTFGSGTRLTVV.

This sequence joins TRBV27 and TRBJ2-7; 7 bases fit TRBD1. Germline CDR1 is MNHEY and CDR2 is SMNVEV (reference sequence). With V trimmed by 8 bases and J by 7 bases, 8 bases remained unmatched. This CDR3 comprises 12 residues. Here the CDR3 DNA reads TGTGCCAGCGCGGCAGGGGGTAGAGAGCAGTACTTC. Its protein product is CASAAGGREQYF.

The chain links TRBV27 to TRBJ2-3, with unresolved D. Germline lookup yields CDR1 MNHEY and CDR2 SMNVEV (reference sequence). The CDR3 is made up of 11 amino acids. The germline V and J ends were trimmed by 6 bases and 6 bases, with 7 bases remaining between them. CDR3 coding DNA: TGTGCCAGCAGGGGTGCGGATACGCAGTATTTT. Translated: CASRGADTQYF.

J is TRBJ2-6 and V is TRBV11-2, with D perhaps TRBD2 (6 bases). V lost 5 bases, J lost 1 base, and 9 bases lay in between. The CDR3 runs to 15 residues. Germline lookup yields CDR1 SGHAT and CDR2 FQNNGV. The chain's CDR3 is CASSGRGSGANVLTF. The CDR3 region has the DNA TGTGCCAGCAGCGGCCGGGGGTCTGGGGCCAACGTCCTGACTTTC.

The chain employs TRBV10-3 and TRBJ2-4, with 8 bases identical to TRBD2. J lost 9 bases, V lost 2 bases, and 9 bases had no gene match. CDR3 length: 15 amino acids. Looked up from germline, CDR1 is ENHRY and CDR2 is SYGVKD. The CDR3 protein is CAISEVGGAGVIQYF. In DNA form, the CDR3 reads TGTGCCATCAGTGAGGTCGGGGGGGCCGGGGTCATTCAGTACTTC.